Presented here are 12 T cell receptor beta chains from one specimen sequenced in a study of blood T cell repertoires in COVID-19. Only in-frame clones appear in the TCRdb table, and some are missing; sequencing was by immunoSEQ multiplex PCR. The sample comprises some 210,000 clones, around nine tenths of which are singletons, and around 6.5% rests with the top ten. Sequenced material: peripheral blood. Receptors were obtained from a man aged 55 to 70 who had recovered from COVID-19.

This sequence joins TRBV18 and TRBJ1-2, with a tentative D call TRBD1 (6 bases). This CDR3 is 15 amino acids long. The germline V and J ends were trimmed by 4 bases and 5 bases, with 17 bases remaining between them. CDR1 is KGHSH and CDR2 is LQKENI in the germline V gene. CDR3 amino acids: CASSRIEGGGYGYTF. In DNA, the CDR3 is TGTGCCAGCTCACGTATCGAGGGAGGGGGATATGGCTACACCTTC.

This chain's CDR3 is CASSLEVGPYGYTF. The CDR3 DNA is TGTGCCAGCAGCTTAGAGGTGGGGCCCTATGGCTACACCTTC. The chain joins TRBV7-8 to TRBJ1-2; maybe TRBD1 (5 bases). CDR3 length equals 14 residues. In germline, CDR1 is SGHVS, CDR2 FQNEAQ. Between the trimmed V and J ends, which lost 1 base and 4 bases, there was a span of 10 bases.

The chain recombines TRBV5-1 with TRBJ1-3; no clear D gene. V was shortened by 0 bases and J by 0 bases, with 10 bases between the two germline ends. Per germline, CDR1 SGHRS and CDR2 YFSETQ. The CDR3 loop spans 16 amino acids. Here the CDR3 DNA reads TGCGCCAGCAGCTTGGCAGACAAGAGCTCTGGAAACACCATATATTTT. Its translation is CASSLADKSSGNTIYF.

This clone was detected a few times. This chain connects TRBV7-7 to TRBJ2-3; D is unclear. The CDR3 contains 13 residues. V was cut by 4 bases and J by 0 bases, with 5 bases left in between. Germline lookup yields CDR1 SSHAT and CDR2 FNYEAQ (reference sequence). Here the CDR3 DNA reads TGTGCCAGCAGCTCCACTAGCACAGATACGCAGTATTTT. Translation gives CASSSTSTDTQYF.

The chain links TRBV3-1 (or the pseudogene TRBV3-2) to TRBJ1-5, with 9 bases identical to TRBD1. The germline V gene encodes CDR1 LGHDT and CDR2 YNNKEL (reference sequence). V lost 9 bases to trimming and J lost 7 bases; unmatched junction nucleotides: 10. CDR3 length equals 14 residues. CDR3 sequence: CASGPGQGRQPQHF. In nucleotides, the CDR3 is TGTGCCAGTGGGCCGGGACAGGGCCGGCAGCCCCAGCATTTT.

J is TRBJ1-2 and V is TRBV18; a possible D gene is TRBD1 (5 bases). The CDR3 totals 13 residues. V lost 3 bases, J lost 3 bases, and 8 bases lay in between. Germline CDR1 reads KGHSH; CDR2 reads LQKENI. CDR3 sequence reads: CASSPEGHYGYTF. The CDR3 region has the DNA TGTGCCAGCTCACCGGAGGGACACTATGGCTACACCTTC.

This chain's CDR3 is CASSRARQLTF. The CDR3 DNA follows: TGTGCCAGTAGTAGGGCCCGCCAACTCACCTTC. The J gene is TRBJ1-2, the V gene TRBV19; D unclear. There are 11 residues in the CDR3. V was cut by 4 bases and J by 13 bases, with 13 bases left in between. The germline V gene has CDR1 LNHDA and CDR2 SQIVND (reference sequence).

This chain uses TRBV29-1 with TRBJ2-2; 9 bases line up with TRBD1. J lost 5 bases, V lost 6 bases, and 7 bases had no gene match. Germline V gives CDR1 SQVTM, CDR2 ANQGSEA. The CDR3 has 14 residues. The CDR3 coding sequence is TGCAGCGTCGAGGAGGACAGGGGTACCGGGGAGCTGTTTTTT. This codes for CSVEEDRGTGELFF.

The chain combines TRBV19 with TRBJ2-1; D might be TRBD1 (5 bases). V lost 5 bases, J lost 4 bases, and 15 bases lay in between. This CDR3 is 15 amino acids long. Germline CDR1 is LNHDA and CDR2 is SQIVND (reference sequence). CDR3 residues: CASSVQGQPYNEQFF. The CDR3 nucleotides read TGTGCCAGTAGTGTTCAGGGTCAGCCTTACAATGAGCAGTTCTTC.

The rearrangement joins TRBV19 to TRBJ2-5; 8 nucleotides match TRBD1. The V segment lost 3 bases and the J segment 3 bases; nucleotides outside the gene matches: 12. This CDR3 has 17 amino acids. Per the germline V gene, CDR1 is LNHDA and CDR2 is SQIVND (reference sequence). The CDR3 DNA reads as TGTGCCAGTAGTATCCGGAGCGTGGGACAGGCAAAAGAGACCCAGTACTTC. Amino acid sequence: CASSIRSVGQAKETQYF.

The chain joins TRBV7-9 to TRBJ1-1, with 8 bases identical to TRBD1. With V trimmed by 4 bases and J by 5 bases, 6 bases remained unmatched. Germline CDR1 reads SEHNR; CDR2 reads FQNEAQ (reference sequence). The CDR3 loop spans 14 amino acids. The CDR3 DNA is TGTGCCAGCAGCTCCGACAGGGGTTCGACTGAAGCTTTCTTT. Translated: CASSSDRGSTEAFF.

The chain is built from TRBV15 and TRBJ1-2, with 8 bases matching TRBD1. The CDR3 loop spans 16 amino acids. V lost 0 bases, J lost 5 bases, and 8 bases stayed unmatched. Per germline, CDR1 LNHNV and CDR2 YYDKDF (reference sequence). Here the CDR3 reads CATSRDDQGAQYGYTF. CDR3 nucleotide sequence: TGTGCCACCAGCAGAGATGATCAGGGGGCACAATATGGCTACACCTTC.